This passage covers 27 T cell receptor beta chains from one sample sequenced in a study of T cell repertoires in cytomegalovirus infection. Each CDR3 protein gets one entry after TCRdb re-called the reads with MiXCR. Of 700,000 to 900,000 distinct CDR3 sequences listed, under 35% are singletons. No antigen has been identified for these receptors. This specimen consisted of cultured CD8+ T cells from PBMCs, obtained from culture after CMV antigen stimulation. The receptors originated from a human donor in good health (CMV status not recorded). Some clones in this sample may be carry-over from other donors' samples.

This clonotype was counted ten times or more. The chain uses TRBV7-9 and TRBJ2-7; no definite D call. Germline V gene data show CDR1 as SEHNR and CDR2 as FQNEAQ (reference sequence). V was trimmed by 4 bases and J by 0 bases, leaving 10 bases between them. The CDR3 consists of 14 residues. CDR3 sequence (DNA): TGTGCCAGCAGCTCGCCAAATAGCTCCTACGAGCAGTACTTC. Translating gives CASSSPNSSYEQYF. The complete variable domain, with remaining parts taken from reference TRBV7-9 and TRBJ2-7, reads DTGVSQNPRHKITKRGQNVTFRCDPISEHNRLYWYRQTLGQGPEFLTYFQNEAQLEKSRLLSDRFSAERPKGSFSTLEIQRTEQGDSAMYLCASSSPNSSYEQYFGPGTRLTVT.

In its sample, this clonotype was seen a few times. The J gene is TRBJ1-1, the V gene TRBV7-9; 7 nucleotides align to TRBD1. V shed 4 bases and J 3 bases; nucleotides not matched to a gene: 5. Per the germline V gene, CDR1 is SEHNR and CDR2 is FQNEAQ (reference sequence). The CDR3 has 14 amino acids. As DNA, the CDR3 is TGTGCCAGCAGCTATCCAGGGGGGGACACTGAAGCTTTCTTT. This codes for CASSYPGGDTEAFF.

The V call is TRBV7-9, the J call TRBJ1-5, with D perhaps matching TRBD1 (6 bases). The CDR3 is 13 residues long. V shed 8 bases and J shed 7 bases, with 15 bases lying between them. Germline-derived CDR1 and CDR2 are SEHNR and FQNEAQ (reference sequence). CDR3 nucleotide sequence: TGTGCCAGCGGCGTAGGGGGGGAGCAGCCCCAGCATTTT. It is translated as CASGVGGEQPQHF.

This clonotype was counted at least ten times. CDR3 DNA sequence: TGTGCCAGCAGCTTATACCCGGCGGGGGAGGACTACGAGCAGTACGTC. Its translation: CASSLYPAGEDYEQYV. This chain links TRBV7-2 with TRBJ2-7; 7 bases map to TRBD2. CDR1 and CDR2 (germline): SGHTA, FQGNSA. Losses at the gene ends were 2 bases for V and 3 bases for J; bases not matched to a gene: 10. This CDR3 has 16 amino acids.

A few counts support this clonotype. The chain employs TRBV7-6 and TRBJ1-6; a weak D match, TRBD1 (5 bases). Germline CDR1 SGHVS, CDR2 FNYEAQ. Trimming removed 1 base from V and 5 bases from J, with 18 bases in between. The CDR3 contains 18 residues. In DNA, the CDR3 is TGTGCCAGCAGCTTAGTTAGTCCAGGGTGGGAAGATAATTCACCCCTCCACTTT. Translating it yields CASSLVSPGWEDNSPLHF. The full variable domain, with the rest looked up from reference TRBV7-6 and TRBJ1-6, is GAGVSQSPRYKVTKRGQDVALRCDPISGHVSLYWYRQALGQGPEFLTYFNYEAQQDKSGLPNDRFSAERPEGSISTLTIQRTEQRDSAMYRCASSLVSPGWEDNSPLHFGNGTRLTVT.

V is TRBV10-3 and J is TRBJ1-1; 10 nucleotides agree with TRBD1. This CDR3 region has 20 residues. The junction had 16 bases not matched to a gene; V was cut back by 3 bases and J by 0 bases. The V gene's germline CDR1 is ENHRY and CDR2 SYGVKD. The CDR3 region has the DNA TGTGCCATCAGTGATCTCCGGGACAGGGGATGGGGCACCATGAACACTGAAGCTTTCTTT. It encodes CAISDLRDRGWGTMNTEAFF.

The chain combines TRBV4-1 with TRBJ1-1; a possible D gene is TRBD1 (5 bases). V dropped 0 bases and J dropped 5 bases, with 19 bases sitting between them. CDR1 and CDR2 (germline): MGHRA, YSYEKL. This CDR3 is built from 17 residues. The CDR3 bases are TGCGCCAGCAGCCAAGATCTTCTGGGGGGGTTCGTGACTGAAGCTTTCTTT. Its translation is CASSQDLLGGFVTEAFF.

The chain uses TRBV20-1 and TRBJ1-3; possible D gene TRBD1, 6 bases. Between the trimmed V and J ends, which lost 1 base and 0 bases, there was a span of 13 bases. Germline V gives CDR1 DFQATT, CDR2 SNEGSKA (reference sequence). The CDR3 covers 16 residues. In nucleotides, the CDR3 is TGCAGTGCTAGAGGCCTTACAGGGTACTCTGGAAACACCATATATTTT. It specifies CSARGLTGYSGNTIYF.

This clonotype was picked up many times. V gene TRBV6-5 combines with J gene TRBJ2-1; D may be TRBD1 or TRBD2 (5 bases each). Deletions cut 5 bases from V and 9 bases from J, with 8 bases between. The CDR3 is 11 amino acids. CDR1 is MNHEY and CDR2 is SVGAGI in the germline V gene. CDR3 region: CASSPGTEQFF. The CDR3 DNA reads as TGTGCCAGCAGTCCAGGGACTGAGCAGTTCTTC.

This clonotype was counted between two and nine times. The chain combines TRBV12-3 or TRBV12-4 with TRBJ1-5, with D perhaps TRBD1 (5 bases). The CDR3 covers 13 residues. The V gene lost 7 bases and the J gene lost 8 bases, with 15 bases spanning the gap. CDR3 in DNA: TGTGCCAGCACCCTGGGGGTGATGGAGCCCCAGCATTTT. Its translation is CASTLGVMEPQHF.

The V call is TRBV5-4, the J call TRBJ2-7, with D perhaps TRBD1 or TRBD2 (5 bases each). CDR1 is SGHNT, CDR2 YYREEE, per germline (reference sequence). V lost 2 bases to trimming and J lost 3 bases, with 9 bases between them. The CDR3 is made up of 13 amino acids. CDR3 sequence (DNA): TGTGCCAGCAGCTTATGGGACGGCTACGAGCAGTACTTC. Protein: CASSLWDGYEQYF.

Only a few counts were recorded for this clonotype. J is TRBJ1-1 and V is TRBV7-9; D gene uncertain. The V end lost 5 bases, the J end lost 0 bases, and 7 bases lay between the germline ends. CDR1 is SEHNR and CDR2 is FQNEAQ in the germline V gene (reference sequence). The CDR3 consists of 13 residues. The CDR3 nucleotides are TGTGCCAGCAGCGCTAACTTGAACACTGAAGCTTTCTTT. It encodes CASSANLNTEAFF.

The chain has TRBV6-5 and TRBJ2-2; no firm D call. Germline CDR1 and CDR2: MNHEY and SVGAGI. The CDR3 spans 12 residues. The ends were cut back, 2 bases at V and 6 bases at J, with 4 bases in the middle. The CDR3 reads CASSYESGELFF. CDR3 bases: TGTGCCAGCAGTTACGAGTCCGGGGAGCTGTTTTTT.

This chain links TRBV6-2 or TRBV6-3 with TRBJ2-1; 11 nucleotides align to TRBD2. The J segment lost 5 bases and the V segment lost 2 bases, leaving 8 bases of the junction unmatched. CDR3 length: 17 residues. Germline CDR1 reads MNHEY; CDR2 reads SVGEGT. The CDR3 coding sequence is TGTGCCAGCAGTTACCGAATCCTAGCGGGGGGCCACAATGAGCAGTTCTTC. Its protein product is CASSYRILAGGHNEQFF.

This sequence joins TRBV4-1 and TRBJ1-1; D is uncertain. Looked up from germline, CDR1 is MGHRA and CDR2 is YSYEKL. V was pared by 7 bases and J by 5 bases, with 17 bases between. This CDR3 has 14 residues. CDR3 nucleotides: TGCGCCAGCACCCCGGACCCAACGTGGACTGAAGCTTTCTTT. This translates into CASTPDPTWTEAFF.

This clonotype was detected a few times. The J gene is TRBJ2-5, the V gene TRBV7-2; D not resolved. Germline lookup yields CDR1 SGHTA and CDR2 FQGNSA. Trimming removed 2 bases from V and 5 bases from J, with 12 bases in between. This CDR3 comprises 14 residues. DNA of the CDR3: TGTGCCAGCAGCTTAAACTATCTTGGGGAGACCCAGTACTTC. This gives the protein CASSLNYLGETQYF.

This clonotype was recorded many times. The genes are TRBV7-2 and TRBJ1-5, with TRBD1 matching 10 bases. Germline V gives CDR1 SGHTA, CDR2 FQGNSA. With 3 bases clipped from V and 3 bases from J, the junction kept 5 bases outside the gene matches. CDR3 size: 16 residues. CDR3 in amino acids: CASSFSTGGHNQPQHF. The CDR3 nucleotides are TGTGCCAGCAGCTTCTCGACAGGGGGCCACAATCAGCCCCAGCATTTT.

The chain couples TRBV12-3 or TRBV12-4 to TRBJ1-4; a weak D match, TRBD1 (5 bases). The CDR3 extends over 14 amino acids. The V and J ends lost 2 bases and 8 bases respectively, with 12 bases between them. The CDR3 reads CASSLSQGGEKLFF. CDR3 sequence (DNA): TGTGCCAGCAGTTTATCGCAGGGAGGGGAAAAACTGTTTTTT.

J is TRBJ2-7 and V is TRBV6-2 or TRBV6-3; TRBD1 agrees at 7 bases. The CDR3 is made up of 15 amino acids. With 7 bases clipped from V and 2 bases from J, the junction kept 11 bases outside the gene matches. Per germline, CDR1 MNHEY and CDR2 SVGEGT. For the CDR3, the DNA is TGTGCCAGCAACTCAGACAGGGTACCCCCCTACGAGCAGTACGTC. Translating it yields CASNSDRVPPYEQYV.

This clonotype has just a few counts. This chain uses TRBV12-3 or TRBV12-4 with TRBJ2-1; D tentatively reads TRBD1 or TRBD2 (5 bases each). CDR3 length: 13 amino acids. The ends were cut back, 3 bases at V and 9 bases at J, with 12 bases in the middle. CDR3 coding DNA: TGTGCCAGCAGTTTGGGACCCCGCCGTGAGCAGTTCTTC. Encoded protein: CASSLGPRREQFF.

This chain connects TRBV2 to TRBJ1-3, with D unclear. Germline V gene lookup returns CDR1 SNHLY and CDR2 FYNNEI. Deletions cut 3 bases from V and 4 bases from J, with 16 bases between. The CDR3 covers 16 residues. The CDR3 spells CASSDPLVIGGNTIYF. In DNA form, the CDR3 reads TGTGCCAGCAGTGACCCCCTGGTAATAGGGGGAAACACCATATATTTT.

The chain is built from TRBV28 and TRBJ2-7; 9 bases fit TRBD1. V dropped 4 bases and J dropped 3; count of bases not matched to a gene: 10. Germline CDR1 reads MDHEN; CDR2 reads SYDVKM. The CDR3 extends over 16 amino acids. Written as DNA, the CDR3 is TGTGCCAGCAGTTCTTTGGGGACAGGGACATTCTACGAGCAGTACGTC. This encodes CASSSLGTGTFYEQYV.

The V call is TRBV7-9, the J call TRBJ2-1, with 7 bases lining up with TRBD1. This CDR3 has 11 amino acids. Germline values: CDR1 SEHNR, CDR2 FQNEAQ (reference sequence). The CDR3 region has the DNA TGTGCTGACAGGGAAAACAATGAGCAGTTCTTC. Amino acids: CADRENNEQFF. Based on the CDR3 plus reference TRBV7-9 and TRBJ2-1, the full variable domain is DTGVSQNPRHKITKRGQNVTFRCDPISEHNRLYWYRQTLGQGPEFLTYFQNEAQLEKSRLLSDRFSAERPKGSFSTLEIQRTEQGDSAMYLCADRENNEQFFGPGTRLTVL.

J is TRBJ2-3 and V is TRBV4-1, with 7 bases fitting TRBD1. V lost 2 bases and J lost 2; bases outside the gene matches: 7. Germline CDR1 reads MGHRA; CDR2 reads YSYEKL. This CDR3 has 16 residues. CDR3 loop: CASSQTGASSTDTQYF. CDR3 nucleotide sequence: TGCGCCAGCAGCCAAACAGGGGCTTCTTCCACAGATACGCAGTATTTT.

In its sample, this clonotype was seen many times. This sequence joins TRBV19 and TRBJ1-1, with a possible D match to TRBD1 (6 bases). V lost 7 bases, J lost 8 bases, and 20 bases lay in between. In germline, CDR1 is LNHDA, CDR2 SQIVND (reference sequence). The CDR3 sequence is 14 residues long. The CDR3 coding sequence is TGTGCCAGTACCCCATGGTCGCGTGGGACAGAAGCTTTCTTT. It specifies CASTPWSRGTEAFF.

CDR3 protein: CSARDSKTSRAEQFF. CDR3 DNA: TGCAGTGCTAGAGATTCCAAGACTAGCCGGGCTGAGCAGTTCTTC. V gene TRBV20-1 combines with J gene TRBJ2-1; TRBD2 aligns across 7 bases. V gave up 0 bases and J gave up 9 bases; unmatched junction bases: 11. The CDR3 has 15 amino acids. Germline CDR1 DFQATT, CDR2 SNEGSKA (reference sequence).

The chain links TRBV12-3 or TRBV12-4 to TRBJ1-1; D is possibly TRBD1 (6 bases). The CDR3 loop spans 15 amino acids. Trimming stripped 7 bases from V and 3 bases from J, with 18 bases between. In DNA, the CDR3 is TGTGCCAGCACCCTGAAGGGGGGCTACTACACTGAAGCTTTCTTT. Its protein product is CASTLKGGYYTEAFF.